Included here is one T cell receptor (beta chain) sequence, with context. CDR1 is MDHEN and CDR2 is SYDVKM in the germline V gene. The CDR3 spans 17 residues. V was clipped by 6 bases and J by 3 bases, with 24 bases between them. The data were taken from a study of metastatic and nonmetastatic thyroid tumors. Overall study context: Comparison of repertoires was carried out across blood and tumor or nodule tissue from malignant and benign thyroid patients.

TCRdb used MiXCR to call clones anew from the PCR reads. The table has approximately 25,000 clones, about 16% seen once. Each patient went into thyroid surgery without having received any treatment. The chain employs TRBV28 and TRBJ2-7; D perhaps matches TRBD1 (5 bases). Sequenced sample: blood. This clonotype was obtained from a male donor with papillary thyroid cancer or a benign thyroid nodule (not recorded which). Some clones in this sample may be carry-over from other donors' samples. The CDR3 loop is CASRSAGAWSRDYEQYF. The CDR3 region has the DNA TGTGCCAGCAGATCCGCCGGTGCGTGGAGCAGGGACTACGAGCAGTACTTC.